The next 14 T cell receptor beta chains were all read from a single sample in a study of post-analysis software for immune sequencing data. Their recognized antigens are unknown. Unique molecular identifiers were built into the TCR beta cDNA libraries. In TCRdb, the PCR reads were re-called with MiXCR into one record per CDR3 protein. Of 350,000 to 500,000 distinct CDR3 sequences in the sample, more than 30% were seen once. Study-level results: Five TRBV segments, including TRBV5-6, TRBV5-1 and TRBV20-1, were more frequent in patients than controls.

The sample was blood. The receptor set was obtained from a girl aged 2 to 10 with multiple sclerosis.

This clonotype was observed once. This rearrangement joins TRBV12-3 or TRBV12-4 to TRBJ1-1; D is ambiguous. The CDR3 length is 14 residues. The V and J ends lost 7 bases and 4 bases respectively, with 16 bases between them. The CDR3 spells CASTPSRLGTEAFF. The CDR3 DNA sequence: TGTGCCAGCACCCCCTCTCGTTTGGGCACTGAAGCTTTCTTT.

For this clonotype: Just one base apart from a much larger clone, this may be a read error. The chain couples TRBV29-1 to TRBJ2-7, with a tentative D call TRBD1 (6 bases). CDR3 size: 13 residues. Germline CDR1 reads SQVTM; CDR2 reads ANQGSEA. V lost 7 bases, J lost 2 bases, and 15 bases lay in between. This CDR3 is CSATETGPYEQYF. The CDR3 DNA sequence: TGCAGCGCGACCGAGACAGGTCCCTACGAGCAGTACTTC.

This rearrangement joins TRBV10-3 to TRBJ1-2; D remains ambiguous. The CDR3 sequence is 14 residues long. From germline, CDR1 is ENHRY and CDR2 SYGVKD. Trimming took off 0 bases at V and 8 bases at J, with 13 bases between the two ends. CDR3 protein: CAISESVRASGYTF. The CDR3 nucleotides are TGTGCCATCAGTGAGTCGGTTAGGGCTAGCGGCTACACCTTC.

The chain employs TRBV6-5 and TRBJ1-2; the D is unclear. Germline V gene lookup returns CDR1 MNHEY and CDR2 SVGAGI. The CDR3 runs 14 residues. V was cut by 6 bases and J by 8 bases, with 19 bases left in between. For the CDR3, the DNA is TGTGCCAGCAGCCCGACGGACCCCCGGGAGGGCTACACCTTC. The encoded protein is CASSPTDPREGYTF.

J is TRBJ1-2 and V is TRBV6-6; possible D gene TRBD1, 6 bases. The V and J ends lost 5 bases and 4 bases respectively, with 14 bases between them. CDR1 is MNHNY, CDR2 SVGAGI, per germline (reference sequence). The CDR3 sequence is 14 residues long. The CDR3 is CASSPTGISYGYTF. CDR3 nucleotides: TGTGCCAGCAGTCCCACAGGGATTAGCTATGGCTACACCTTC.

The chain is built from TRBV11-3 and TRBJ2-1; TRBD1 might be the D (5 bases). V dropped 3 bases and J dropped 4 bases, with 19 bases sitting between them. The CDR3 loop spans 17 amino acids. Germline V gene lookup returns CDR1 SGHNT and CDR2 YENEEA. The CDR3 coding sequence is TGTGCCAGCAGCTTCGACAGCGAATCCGAAAATTACAATGAGCAGTTCTTC. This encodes CASSFDSESENYNEQFF.

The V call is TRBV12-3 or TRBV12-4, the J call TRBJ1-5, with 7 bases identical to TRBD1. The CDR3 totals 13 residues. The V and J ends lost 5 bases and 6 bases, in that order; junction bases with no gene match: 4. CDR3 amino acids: CASSDREGQPQHF. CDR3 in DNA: TGTGCCAGCAGTGACAGGGAAGGTCAGCCCCAGCATTTT.

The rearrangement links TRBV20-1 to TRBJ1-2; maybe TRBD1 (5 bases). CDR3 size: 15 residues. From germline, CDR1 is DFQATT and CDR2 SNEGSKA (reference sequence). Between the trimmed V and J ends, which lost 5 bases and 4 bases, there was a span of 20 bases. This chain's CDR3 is CSASKRGSIGYGYTF. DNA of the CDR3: TGCAGTGCTTCTAAGAGGGGTTCTATTGGCTATGGCTACACCTTC.

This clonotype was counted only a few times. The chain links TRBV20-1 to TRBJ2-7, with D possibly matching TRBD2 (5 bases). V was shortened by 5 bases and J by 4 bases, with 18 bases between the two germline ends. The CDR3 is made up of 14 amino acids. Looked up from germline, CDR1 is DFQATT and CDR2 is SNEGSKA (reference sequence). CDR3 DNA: TGCAGTGCTGAGGAGGTGGCAGGCAAGTACGAGCAGTACTTC. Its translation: CSAEEVAGKYEQYF.

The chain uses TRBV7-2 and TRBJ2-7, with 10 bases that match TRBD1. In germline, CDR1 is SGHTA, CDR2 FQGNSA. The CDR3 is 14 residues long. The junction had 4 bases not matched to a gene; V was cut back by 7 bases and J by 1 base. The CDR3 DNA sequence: TGTGCCAGCAAGGACAGGGGGGGGTCCTACGAGCAGTACTTC. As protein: CASKDRGGSYEQYF.

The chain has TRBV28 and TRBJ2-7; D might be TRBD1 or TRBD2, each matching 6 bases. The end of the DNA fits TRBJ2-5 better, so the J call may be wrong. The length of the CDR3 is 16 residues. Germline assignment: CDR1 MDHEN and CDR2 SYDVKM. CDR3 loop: CASSLWGLGGVETQYF. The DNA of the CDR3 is TGTGCCAGCAGTTTATGGGGTTTGGGGGGCGTGGAGACCCAGTACTTC.

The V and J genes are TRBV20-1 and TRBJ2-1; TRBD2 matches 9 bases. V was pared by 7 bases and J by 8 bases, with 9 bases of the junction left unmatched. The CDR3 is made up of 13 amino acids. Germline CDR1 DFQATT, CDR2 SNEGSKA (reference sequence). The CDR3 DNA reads TGCAGTGTTGTTAGCGGGAGTAAAGATGAGCAGTTCTTC. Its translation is CSVVSGSKDEQFF.

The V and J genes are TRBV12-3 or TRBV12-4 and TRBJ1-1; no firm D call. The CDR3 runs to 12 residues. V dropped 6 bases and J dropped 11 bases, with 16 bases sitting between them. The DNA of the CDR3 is TGTGCCAGCAGCACGGATCGGAGGACGGCTTTCTTT. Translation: CASSTDRRTAFF.

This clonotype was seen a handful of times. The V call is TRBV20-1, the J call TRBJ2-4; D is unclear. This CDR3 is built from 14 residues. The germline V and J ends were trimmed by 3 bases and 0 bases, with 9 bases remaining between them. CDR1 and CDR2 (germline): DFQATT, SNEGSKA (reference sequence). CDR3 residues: CSASSGLAKNIQYF. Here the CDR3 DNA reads TGCAGTGCTAGCTCAGGCCTAGCCAAAAACATTCAGTACTTC.